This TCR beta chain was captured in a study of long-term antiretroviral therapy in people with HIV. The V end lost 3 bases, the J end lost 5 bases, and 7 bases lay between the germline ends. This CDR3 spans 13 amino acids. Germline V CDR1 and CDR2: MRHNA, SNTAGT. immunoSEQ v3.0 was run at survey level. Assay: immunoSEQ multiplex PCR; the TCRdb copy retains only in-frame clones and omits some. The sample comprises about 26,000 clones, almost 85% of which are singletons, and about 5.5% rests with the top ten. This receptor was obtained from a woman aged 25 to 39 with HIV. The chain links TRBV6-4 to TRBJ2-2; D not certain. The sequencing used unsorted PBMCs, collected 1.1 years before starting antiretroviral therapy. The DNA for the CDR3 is TGTGCCAGCAGTGAAGGCGATACCGGGGAGCTGTTTTTT. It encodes CASSEGDTGELFF.